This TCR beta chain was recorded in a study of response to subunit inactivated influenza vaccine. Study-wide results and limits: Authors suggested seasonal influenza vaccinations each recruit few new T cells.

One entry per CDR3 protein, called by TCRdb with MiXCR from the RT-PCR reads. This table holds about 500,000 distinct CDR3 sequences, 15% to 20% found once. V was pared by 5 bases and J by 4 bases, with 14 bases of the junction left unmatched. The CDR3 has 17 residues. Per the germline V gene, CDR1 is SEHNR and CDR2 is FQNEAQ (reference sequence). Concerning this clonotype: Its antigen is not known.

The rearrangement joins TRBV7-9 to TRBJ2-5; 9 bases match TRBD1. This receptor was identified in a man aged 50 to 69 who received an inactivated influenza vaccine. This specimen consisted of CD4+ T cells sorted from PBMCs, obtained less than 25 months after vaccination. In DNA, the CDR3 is TGTGCCAGCAGCCCGGGGACAGGGCTGACGGTTGGAGAGACCCAGTACTTC. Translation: CASSPGTGLTVGETQYF.